Listed here are 17 T cell receptor beta chains from one sample, sequenced in a study of blood T cell repertoires in COVID-19 (dated by TCRdb to 2018 to 2021). Preparation of the library involved the immunoSEQ multiplex PCR assay. This is the immuneACCESS table as TCRdb keeps it, with only in-frame sequences that have V and J called. A part of the clones is gone; compared with another copy, unresolved V genes explain less than half, and the rest is unexplained. For this sample there are roughly 190,000 clones; about 90% appear just once. The ten largest clones represent approximately 2.4% of the sample. Input material: PBMCs or T cells enriched from blood (not recorded which). These receptors came from a woman younger than 45 who had recovered from COVID-19.

This chain joins TRBV6-5 and TRBJ1-2; tentative D call: TRBD1 (6 bases). V was pared by 6 bases and J by 2 bases, with 10 bases between. The CDR3 has 13 residues. Germline CDR1 is MNHEY and CDR2 is SVGAGI. The CDR3 region has the DNA TGTGCCAGCAGCTCCGGGACAAACTATGGCTACACCTTC. It encodes CASSSGTNYGYTF.

In its sample, this clone was seen a few times. V gene TRBV7-9 combines with J gene TRBJ2-7; no clear D. Germline loops: CDR1 SEHNR, CDR2 FQNEAQ (reference sequence). Trimming removed 0 bases at V and 0 bases at J, with 9 bases between. This CDR3 region has 15 residues. The CDR3 reads CASSLAGRSSYEQYF. In nucleotides, the CDR3 is TGTGCCAGCAGCTTAGCTGGCAGAAGCTCCTACGAGCAGTACTTC.

The chain employs TRBV19 and TRBJ2-7; TRBD1 matches 9 bases. This CDR3 spans 17 amino acids. V was pared by 1 base and J by 0 bases, with 7 bases of the junction left unmatched. Germline-derived CDR1 and CDR2 are LNHDA and SQIVND (reference sequence). For the CDR3, the DNA is TGTGCCAGTAGTATAGCATGGGGACAGGGAAGCTCCTACGAGCAGTACTTC. It codes for CASSIAWGQGSSYEQYF.

The chain combines TRBV6-5 with TRBJ2-6; TRBD1 might be the D (6 bases). Trimming took off 5 bases at V and 2 bases at J, with 7 bases between the two ends. This CDR3 is 14 amino acids long. Germline assignment: CDR1 MNHEY and CDR2 SVGAGI. This CDR3 is CASSTGTGANVLTF. DNA of the CDR3: TGTGCCAGCAGTACAGGGACTGGGGCCAACGTCCTGACTTTC.

The V gene is TRBV27, the J gene TRBJ1-5; maybe TRBD1 (5 bases). V lost 6 bases and J lost 4, with 16 bases in between. Germline V gives CDR1 MNHEY, CDR2 SMNVEV (reference sequence). CDR3 size: 15 residues. The CDR3 reads CASSPGGALNQPQHF. The CDR3 DNA reads as TGTGCCAGCAGCCCGGGAGGGGCCCTTAATCAGCCCCAGCATTTT.

The chain recombines TRBV15 with TRBJ1-2; 10 bases agree with TRBD1. The germline CDR1 and CDR2 sequences are LNHNV and YYDKDF (reference sequence). This CDR3 has 18 residues. With 3 bases clipped from V and 0 bases from J, the junction kept 10 bases outside the gene matches. The CDR3 reads CATSRLGQGIGANYGYTF. CDR3 DNA: TGTGCCACCAGCAGGCTGGGACAGGGGATTGGCGCTAACTATGGCTACACCTTC. Full variable domain (rest looked up from reference TRBV15 and TRBJ1-2): DAMVIQNPRYQVTQFGKPVTLSCSQTLNHNVMYWYQQKSSQAPKLLFHYYDKDFNNEADTPDNFQSRRPNTSFCFLDIRSPGLGDTAMYLCATSRLGQGIGANYGYTFGSGTRLTVV.

This chain uses TRBV27 with TRBJ2-7, with 8 bases lining up with TRBD1. CDR1 and CDR2 from the germline V gene are MNHEY and SMNVEV (reference sequence). The CDR3 covers 15 residues. Trimming cost V 5 bases and J 0 bases; bases outside gene matches: 6. The DNA of the CDR3 is TGTGCCAGCAGTCGAAGACAGGGGCGCTCCTACGAGCAGTACTTC. Its protein is CASSRRQGRSYEQYF.

The genes are TRBV19 and TRBJ1-2, with TRBD1 as a possible D gene (5 bases). The length of the CDR3 is 13 residues. V was pared by 6 bases and J by 2 bases, with 10 bases between. The germline V gene has CDR1 LNHDA and CDR2 SQIVND (reference sequence). Here the CDR3 reads CASSGRANYGYTF. CDR3 in DNA: TGTGCCAGTAGCGGCAGGGCGAACTATGGCTACACCTTC.

This clone showed up just once. This rearrangement joins TRBV6-5 to TRBJ1-5; no clear D gene. Germline CDR1 reads MNHEY; CDR2 reads SVGAGI. V was shortened by 5 bases and J by 4 bases, with 12 bases between the two germline ends. This CDR3 contains 14 residues. Here the CDR3 DNA reads TGTGCCAGCAGTCCGGGAGTTACGAATCAGCCCCAGCATTTT. This translates into CASSPGVTNQPQHF.

This chain uses TRBV18 with TRBJ2-1, with D uncertain. CDR1 and CDR2 from the germline V gene are KGHSH and LQKENI. The CDR3 sequence is 14 residues long. V was trimmed by 0 bases and J by 10 bases, leaving 13 bases between them. The chain's CDR3 is CASSPPGAIREQFF. DNA for the CDR3: TGTGCCAGCTCACCACCGGGCGCGATCAGGGAGCAGTTCTTC. The complete variable domain, with remaining parts taken from reference TRBV18 and TRBJ2-1, reads NAGVMQNPRHLVRRRGQEARLRCSPMKGHSHVYWYRQLPEEGLKFMVYLQKENIIDESGMPKERFSAEFPKEGPSILRIQQVVRGDSAAYFCASSPPGAIREQFFGPGTRLTVL.

V and J are TRBV12-3 or TRBV12-4 and TRBJ1-1; D remains unclear. CDR3 length: 13 residues. Trimming stripped 8 bases from V and 0 bases from J, with 10 bases between. CDR3 in DNA: TGTGCCAGCCGATGGGGAGTGAACACTGAAGCTTTCTTT. It is translated as CASRWGVNTEAFF.

This chain connects TRBV6-2 or TRBV6-3 to TRBJ1-1; D may be TRBD1 (5 bases). The V gene's germline CDR1 is MNHEY and CDR2 SVGEGT. The CDR3 consists of 13 residues. V lost 6 bases and J lost 5, with 13 bases in between. CDR3 region: CASSLPGVTEAFF. CDR3 bases: TGTGCCAGCAGCCTCCCGGGGGTGACTGAAGCTTTCTTT.

The chain joins TRBV6-5 to TRBJ1-3; D gene unclear. This CDR3 has 15 amino acids. V was cut by 2 bases and J by 0 bases, with 8 bases left in between. The germline V gene encodes CDR1 MNHEY and CDR2 SVGAGI. The CDR3 DNA sequence: TGTGCCAGCAGTTACGCCGATAGCTCTGGAAACACCATATATTTT. Protein: CASSYADSSGNTIYF.

This chain uses TRBV24-1 with TRBJ1-5; D call uncertain. This CDR3 has 15 amino acids. The germline V gene encodes CDR1 KGHDR and CDR2 SFDVKD. With 3 bases removed from V and 7 bases from J, the gap between germline ends came to 15 bases. CDR3 nucleotides: TGTGCCACCAGTGATGGTAGGAGGTCGGGGCAGCCCCAGCATTTT. Encoded protein: CATSDGRRSGQPQHF.

The chain joins TRBV12-5 to TRBJ2-1, with 8 positions matching TRBD1. V was pared by 5 bases and J by 4 bases, with 7 bases of the junction left unmatched. Germline CDR1 is LGHNT and CDR2 is FRNRAP. This CDR3 spans 15 amino acids. CDR3 in DNA: TGTGCTAGTGGTCCCCAGGGGGCAGGTTACAATGAGCAGTTCTTC. It is translated as CASGPQGAGYNEQFF.

The rearrangement uses TRBV19 and TRBJ2-4, with a tentative D call TRBD1 (5 bases). CDR1 LNHDA and CDR2 SQIVND come from the germline V gene (reference sequence). V was trimmed by 2 bases and J by 8 bases, leaving 13 bases between them. This CDR3 spans 14 amino acids. The CDR3 DNA reads as TGTGCCAGTAGTATAAGGTCAGGGTTCGACATTCAGTACTTC. Residues: CASSIRSGFDIQYF.

The rearrangement links TRBV19 to TRBJ1-6; TRBD1 aligns across 11 bases. After removal of 2 bases from V and 6 bases from J, the junction contained 3 bases not matched to a gene. Germline CDR1 reads LNHDA; CDR2 reads SQIVND (reference sequence). The CDR3 sequence is 16 residues long. Written as DNA, the CDR3 is TGTGCCAGTAGTATACGGACAGGGGGCTCTAATTCACCCCTCCACTTT. Translation: CASSIRTGGSNSPLHF.